This TCR beta chain was retrieved from a study of beta chain features in type 1 diabetes. Expressed TCRB transcripts were sequenced because the isolated RNA had all been reverse transcribed beforehand. Assay used: immunoSEQ multiplex PCR; TCRdb lists only in-frame clones, some missing. This table holds under 400,000 clones, roughly 12% found once. This receptor was obtained from a young man in good health. Specimen: naive CD4+ T cells from blood.

The CDR3 DNA is TGTGCCAGCAGCTTCGCTATCCAAGAGACCCAGTACTTC. The encoded protein is CASSFAIQETQYF. The chain links TRBV7-8 to TRBJ2-5; D not resolved. Germline V lookup: CDR1 SGHVS, CDR2 FQNEAQ. CDR3 length: 13 residues. V lost 3 bases and J lost 1, with 6 bases in between.